This is a list of T cell receptor beta chains from one sample in a study of long-term antiretroviral therapy in people with HIV. Produced via immunoSEQ multiplex PCR; TCRdb's table is partial and in-frame only. The table records 17,000 or so clones, 80% of them present only once. The sample consisted of unsorted PBMCs, taken 0.1 years before starting antiretroviral therapy. Receptors were obtained from a man aged 18 to 29 with HIV. CDR3s include the opening cysteine and the closing phenylalanine or tryptophan. Fields, in order: V gene, clone size, J gene, D gene, CDR3 protein, CDR3 DNA. The D gene is left open where the match is weak. Size values are once, few and many counts, or a class for expanded clones, and some rows have none.

V gene: TRBV9
clone size: few
J gene: TRBJ1-5
D gene: .
CDR3 protein: CASSSADNQPQHF
CDR3 DNA: TGTGCCAGCAGCTCAGCTGATAATCAGCCCCAGCATTTT

V gene: TRBV10-2
clone size: .
J gene: TRBJ1-4
D gene: .
CDR3 protein: CASREGRANEKLFF
CDR3 DNA: TGCGCCAGCAGGGAGGGCAGAGCTAATGAAAAACTGTTTTTT

V gene: TRBV5-1
clone size: .
J gene: TRBJ1-5
D gene: TRBD1
CDR3 protein: CASSLGPGGPNQPQHF
CDR3 DNA: TGCGCCAGCAGCTTGGGGCCAGGGGGCCCGAATCAGCCCCAGCATTTT

V gene: TRBV19
clone size: medium-sized
J gene: TRBJ1-5
D gene: .
CDR3 protein: CASDSGNQPQHF
CDR3 DNA: TGTGCCAGCGACTCCGGCAATCAGCCCCAGCATTTT

V gene: TRBV27
clone size: .
J gene: TRBJ1-4
D gene: TRBD1
CDR3 protein: CASKDRGYTTNEKLFF
CDR3 DNA: TGTGCCAGCAAGGACAGGGGATATACAACTAATGAAAAACTGTTTTTT

V gene: TRBV19
clone size: .
J gene: TRBJ2-2
D gene: .
CDR3 protein: CASSMWDWNTGELFF
CDR3 DNA: TGTGCCAGTAGTATGTGGGACTGGAACACCGGGGAGCTGTTTTTT

V gene: TRBV9
clone size: few
J gene: TRBJ1-2
D gene: TRBD1
CDR3 protein: CASSAQQGLYGYTF
CDR3 DNA: TGTGCCAGCAGTGCTCAACAGGGGCTCTATGGCTACACCTTC

V gene: TRBV5-5
clone size: .
J gene: TRBJ2-1
D gene: .
CDR3 protein: CASSLGPDNEQFF
CDR3 DNA: TGTGCCAGCAGCTTGGGGCCAGACAATGAGCAGTTCTTC

V gene: TRBV6-5
clone size: .
J gene: TRBJ1-6
D gene: TRBD1
CDR3 protein: CASSARQGVSPLHF
CDR3 DNA: TGTGCCAGCAGCGCCCGACAGGGGGTTTCACCCCTCCACTTT

V gene: TRBV27
clone size: .
J gene: TRBJ2-3
D gene: .
CDR3 protein: CASSFPADTQYF
CDR3 DNA: TGTGCCAGCAGTTTCCCCGCAGATACGCAGTATTTT

V gene: TRBV2
clone size: .
J gene: TRBJ2-3
D gene: TRBD2
CDR3 protein: CASSGESGGAGVTQYF
CDR3 DNA: TGTGCCAGCAGCGGTGAAAGCGGGGGGGCCGGTGTTACGCAGTATTTT

V gene: TRBV7-2
clone size: once
J gene: TRBJ2-3
D gene: .
CDR3 protein: CASSPDRGAFSTDTQYF
CDR3 DNA: TGTGCCAGCAGCCCAGATCGGGGAGCGTTTAGCACAGATACGCAGTATTTT

V gene: TRBV28
clone size: .
J gene: TRBJ2-1
D gene: .
CDR3 protein: CASSRGGTHNEQFF
CDR3 DNA: TGTGCCAGCAGCAGGGGAGGTACCCACAATGAGCAGTTCTTC

V gene: TRBV9
clone size: .
J gene: TRBJ2-1
D gene: .
CDR3 protein: CASSVLSSYNEQFF
CDR3 DNA: TGTGCCAGCAGCGTCTTGAGCTCCTACAATGAGCAGTTCTTC

V gene: TRBV28
clone size: .
J gene: TRBJ2-6
D gene: .
CDR3 protein: CASSSFWDSGANVLTF
CDR3 DNA: TGTGCCAGCAGTTCCTTTTGGGATTCTGGGGCCAACGTCCTGACTTTC

V gene: TRBV6-4
clone size: .
J gene: TRBJ1-4
D gene: TRBD1
CDR3 protein: CASSDLSDRGLVTNEKLFF
CDR3 DNA: TGTGCCAGCAGTGACTTATCGGACAGGGGGCTAGTAACTAATGAAAAACTGTTTTTT

V gene: TRBV9
clone size: .
J gene: TRBJ1-1
D gene: TRBD1
CDR3 protein: CASTPGDRATEAFF
CDR3 DNA: TGTGCCAGCACCCCCGGGGACAGGGCCACTGAAGCTTTCTTT

V gene: TRBV27
clone size: once
J gene: TRBJ2-2
D gene: .
CDR3 protein: CASRRGSSLTGELFF
CDR3 DNA: TGTGCCAGCAGAAGGGGGAGCTCCCTCACCGGGGAGCTGTTTTTT

V gene: TRBV6-5
clone size: .
J gene: TRBJ2-5
D gene: .
CDR3 protein: CASSYMGETQYF
CDR3 DNA: TGTGCCAGCAGTTACATGGGGGAGACCCAGTACTTC

V gene: TRBV27
clone size: .
J gene: TRBJ1-2
D gene: TRBD1
CDR3 protein: CASSSLLTGRDYGYTF
CDR3 DNA: TGTGCCAGCAGTTCCTTATTGACAGGGAGGGACTATGGCTACACCTTC

V gene: TRBV6-5
clone size: .
J gene: TRBJ2-5
D gene: .
CDR3 protein: CASSYNNQETQYF
CDR3 DNA: TGTGCCAGCAGTTACAACAATCAAGAGACCCAGTACTTC

V gene: TRBV13
clone size: .
J gene: TRBJ2-6
D gene: .
CDR3 protein: CASSSPGTPSGANVLTF
CDR3 DNA: TGTGCCAGCAGCTCACCAGGAACTCCCAGTGGGGCCAACGTCCTGACTTTC

V gene: TRBV5-5
clone size: .
J gene: TRBJ1-1
D gene: .
CDR3 protein: CASSLTPQLNTEAFF
CDR3 DNA: TGTGCCAGCAGCCTTACCCCCCAGCTGAACACTGAAGCTTTCTTT

V gene: TRBV5-4
clone size: once
J gene: TRBJ1-2
D gene: .
CDR3 protein: CASSQMGGGRWSGYTF
CDR3 DNA: TGTGCCAGCAGCCAAATGGGCGGGGGGCGGTGGAGTGGCTACACCTTC

V gene: TRBV18
clone size: .
J gene: TRBJ2-3
D gene: TRBD1
CDR3 protein: CASSPRGQGDTDTQYF
CDR3 DNA: TGTGCCAGCTCACCACGTGGACAGGGAGACACAGATACGCAGTATTTT

V gene: TRBV4-3
clone size: .
J gene: TRBJ2-3
D gene: TRBD2
CDR3 protein: CASSAGADTQYF
CDR3 DNA: TGCGCCAGCAGCGCGGGAGCAGATACGCAGTATTTT

V gene: TRBV4-1
clone size: .
J gene: TRBJ1-5
D gene: .
CDR3 protein: CASSQGRAQPQHF
CDR3 DNA: TGCGCCAGCAGCCAAGGCAGGGCTCAGCCCCAGCATTTT

V gene: TRBV7-3
clone size: .
J gene: TRBJ2-1
D gene: TRBD1
CDR3 protein: CASSPGTAYNEQFF
CDR3 DNA: TGTGCCAGCAGCCCCGGGACAGCTTACAATGAGCAGTTCTTC

V gene: TRBV4-3
clone size: .
J gene: TRBJ2-7
D gene: TRBD1
CDR3 protein: CASSQPSTGGSYEQYF
CDR3 DNA: TGCGCCAGCAGCCAACCCTCTACAGGGGGCTCCTACGAGCAGTACTTC

V gene: TRBV5-4
clone size: .
J gene: TRBJ2-1
D gene: .
CDR3 protein: CASSLGDGYNEQFF
CDR3 DNA: TGTGCCAGCAGCTTGGGGGACGGCTACAATGAGCAGTTCTTC